This T cell receptor beta chain was retrieved from a study of T cells in Graves' hyperthyroidism and ophthalmopathy. Background on the study: Peripheral blood draws took place at initial diagnosis, ahead of any treatment.

The CDR3 has 16 residues. CDR1 MDHEN and CDR2 SYDVKM come from the germline V gene. The V and J ends lost 3 bases and 5 bases, in that order; junction bases with no gene match: 10. This clonotype was picked up many times. TCR beta CDR3 regions were amplified from RNA. Researchers ran a first-round RT-PCR on the TCR CDR3 using the HTBI primer set. Each CDR3 protein gets one entry after TCRdb re-called the multiplex PCR reads with MiXCR. The repertoire consists of under 400,000 distinct CDR3 sequences, with around 18% occurring once and the leading ten covering 15% to 17%. The TCR sequence derives from a woman aged 40 to 55 with Graves' ophthalmopathy. This chain links TRBV28 with TRBJ1-2; 9 nucleotides agree with TRBD1. Sequenced input: blood. In DNA, the CDR3 is TGTGCCAGCAGTTTCTCAAGGACAGGGGATACTTATGGCTACACCTTC. This gives the protein CASSFSRTGDTYGYTF.